This entry concerns a single T cell receptor beta chain. Its antigen remains unknown. A read error may be the cause here, since a much bigger clone is one base away. These data come from a study of T cells in Graves' hyperthyroidism and ophthalmopathy. Findings of the study overall: In simple terms, a model built on 13 V-J features told ophthalmopathy apart from stable hyperthyroidism.

There were TCR beta CDR3 regions amplified from RNA transcripts. TCR CDR3 regions were first amplified by RT-PCR with HTBI primers. TCRdb redid the calling of the multiplex PCR reads with MiXCR, one entry per CDR3 protein. The sample lists around 350,000 distinct CDR3 sequences, around a sixth occurring once. This sequence was found in a woman younger than 30 with Graves' hyperthyroidism that later progressed to Graves' ophthalmopathy. The sequenced sample was blood.

The CDR3 DNA sequence: TGTGCCAGCTCACCATTCAGGCCGGGACGGGGAGAAAAACTGTTTTTT. Translation gives CASSPFRPGRGEKLFF. The chain has TRBV18 and TRBJ1-4; possible D gene TRBD1, 5 bases. The CDR3 sequence is 16 residues long. V lost 2 bases and J 8 bases, leaving 18 bases between the germline ends. Germline V gene data show CDR1 as KGHSH and CDR2 as LQKENI.